The 13 T cell receptor beta chains reported below all come from one sample, sequenced in a study of neoadjuvant anti-PD-1 for oral cavity cancer. The sample's time point: after neoadjuvant nivolumab, at surgical resection. The protocol was immunoSEQ multiplex PCR, while the TCRdb copy is restricted to in-frame clones and leaves out a portion. This sample carries about 72,000 clones, 70% to 90% of them seen once, and the ten largest clones take 3% to 4%. Source: PBMCs, taken after nivolumab (anti-PD-1) treatment. All receptors come from a person between 40 and 79 years old with oral cavity squamous cell carcinoma.

The chain employs TRBV2 and TRBJ2-2, with TRBD1 matching 9 bases. The CDR3 extends over 13 amino acids. The ends lost 9 bases at V and 7 bases at J; junction bases unmatched: 6. The germline V gene encodes CDR1 SNHLY and CDR2 FYNNEI. The CDR3 DNA reads as TGTGCCAGTCACAGGGGGCAAAGCGGGGAGCTGTTTTTT. This gives the protein CASHRGQSGELFF.

The chain recombines TRBV5-4 with TRBJ2-5, with a possible D match to TRBD1 (6 bases). Germline V gene lookup returns CDR1 SGHNT and CDR2 YYREEE (reference sequence). V gave up 4 bases and J gave up 5 bases, with 15 bases separating them. CDR3 length equals 14 residues. CDR3 residues: CASSADRTGETQYF. In DNA form, the CDR3 reads TGTGCCAGCAGCGCTGACAGGACGGGTGAGACCCAGTACTTC.

The chain has TRBV6-1 and TRBJ2-5, with D perhaps TRBD1 (7 bases). V dropped 0 bases and J dropped 5 bases, with 16 bases sitting between them. The CDR3 loop spans 16 amino acids. Germline V gene data show CDR1 as MNHNS and CDR2 as SASEGT. DNA of the CDR3: TGTGCCAGCAGTGAAGCATCCGGCAGGGGGAGGGAGACCCAGTACTTC. It is translated as CASSEASGRGRETQYF.

The V gene is TRBV11-2, the J gene TRBJ1-2; no reliable D call. This CDR3 comprises 16 residues. Trimming pared 0 bases from V and 0 bases from J, leaving 11 bases between. Germline CDR1 SGHAT, CDR2 FQNNGV. CDR3 region: CASSLDGTVSNYGYTF. The CDR3 nucleotides read TGTGCCAGCAGCTTAGATGGCACAGTCTCTAACTATGGCTACACCTTC.

This clone was seen just once. This sequence joins TRBV7-2 and TRBJ2-1; 11 bases are a match to TRBD1. CDR1 SGHTA and CDR2 FQGNSA come from the germline V gene. CDR3 length: 16 residues. J was trimmed by 0 bases and V by 5 bases; bases with no gene match: 3. CDR3 sequence reads: CASSRGTGGSYNEQFF. CDR3 in DNA: TGTGCCAGCAGCCGCGGGACAGGGGGCTCCTACAATGAGCAGTTCTTC.

The chain uses TRBV11-3 and TRBJ2-2, with D perhaps matching TRBD2 (5 bases). The CDR3 sequence is 14 residues long. V was trimmed by 1 base and J by 7 bases, leaving 10 bases between them. The germline gives CDR1 SGHNT, CDR2 YENEEA. The CDR3 here is CASSLGVGVGELFF. In nucleotides, the CDR3 is TGTGCCAGCAGCTTAGGTGTGGGAGTCGGGGAGCTGTTTTTT.

The chain recombines TRBV6-6 with TRBJ2-7; 9 nucleotides agree with TRBD2. Germline V gives CDR1 MNHNY, CDR2 SVGAGI (reference sequence). This CDR3 region has 14 residues. V shed 6 bases, J shed 6 bases, and the junction held 9 bases outside the gene matches. CDR3 in amino acids: CASSFSGRYGEQYF. CDR3 coding DNA: TGTGCCAGCAGCTTCAGCGGGAGGTACGGCGAGCAGTACTTC.

This clone has only a few counts. The chain links TRBV7-2 to TRBJ2-4, with D uncertain. CDR3 length: 16 amino acids. V lost 2 bases and J 3 bases, leaving 14 bases between the germline ends. Germline values: CDR1 SGHTA, CDR2 FQGNSA. For the CDR3, the DNA is TGTGCCAGCAGCTTATCGGCCAGTATCGTCAAAAACATTCAGTACTTC. This sequence encodes CASSLSASIVKNIQYF.

This clone was counted between two and nine times. The J gene is TRBJ1-5, the V gene TRBV19; the match to TRBD1 covers 7 bases. This CDR3 spans 14 amino acids. Unmatched junction bases numbered 0, after V lost 3 bases and J lost 1 base. Germline values: CDR1 LNHDA, CDR2 SQIVND (reference sequence). CDR3 protein: CASSMTGSNQPQHF. CDR3 in DNA: TGTGCCAGTAGTATGACAGGGAGCAATCAGCCCCAGCATTTT.

This clone was recorded only once. The chain has TRBV6-1 and TRBJ2-2; 8 bases fit TRBD2. CDR1 is MNHNS, CDR2 SASEGT, per germline. The junction had 6 bases not matched to a gene; V was cut back by 2 bases and J by 10 bases. This CDR3 contains 14 residues. CDR3 coding DNA: TGTGCCAGCAGTGAAAAAGTAGCGGGAATGGAGCTGTTTTTT. Its protein product is CASSEKVAGMELFF.

The chain uses TRBV2 and TRBJ1-6; 7 nucleotides match TRBD1. Trimming at V came to 4 bases and at J to 7 bases, leaving 7 bases not matched to a gene. The length of the CDR3 is 15 residues. Germline CDR1 SNHLY, CDR2 FYNNEI. CDR3 DNA sequence: TGTGCCAGCAGTGTCCAACAGGGGAAAAATTCACCCCTCCACTTT. The encoded protein is CASSVQQGKNSPLHF.

The chain is built from TRBV2 and TRBJ1-3; D may be TRBD1 (6 bases). The V gene's germline CDR1 is SNHLY and CDR2 FYNNEI. Trimming removed 6 bases at V and 0 bases at J, with 18 bases between. The CDR3 totals 17 residues. The CDR3 spells CASRYRVQPSSGNTIYF. The DNA of the CDR3 is TGTGCCAGCAGATACAGGGTTCAGCCAAGCTCTGGAAACACCATATATTTT.

The chain joins TRBV7-9 to TRBJ2-3, with D possibly matching TRBD2 (6 bases). Deletions cut 2 bases from V and 3 bases from J, with 15 bases between. Germline lookup yields CDR1 SEHNR and CDR2 FQNEAQ (reference sequence). This CDR3 contains 16 residues. The CDR3 sequence: CASSLIGERETDTQYF. In nucleotides, the CDR3 is TGTGCCAGCAGCTTAATAGGGGAACGGGAGACAGATACGCAGTATTTT.